Listed below are T cell receptor beta chains from one sample, sequenced in a study of blood T cell repertoires in COVID-19. Method: immunoSEQ multiplex PCR; TCRdb's copy keeps in-frame clones and lacks some. The sample has tens of thousands of clones, roughly 80% seen once; the top ten hold about 3.2%. The sample was peripheral blood. Receptors were obtained from a man between 65 and 85 years old with COVID-19, enrolled during active disease. CDR3s include the opening cysteine and the closing phenylalanine or tryptophan. The order of the fields is D gene, clone size, CDR3 length, V gene, J gene, CDR3 protein, CDR3 DNA. A D gene is named only where the DNA matches it firmly. Where a row states a size, it is once, few, many or the class of an expanded clone; other rows omit it.

>.|.|14|TRBV10-3|TRBJ1-1
CAIRADSFNTEAFF
TGTGCCATCAGGGCCGACAGCTTCAACACTGAAGCTTTCTTT
>TRBD1|.|13|TRBV5-1|TRBJ2-7
CATATGSRGEQYF
TGCGCCACCGCGACAGGGAGCAGGGGGGAGCAGTACTTC
>TRBD2|.|16|TRBV27|TRBJ2-1
CASRAGSGLAGGEQFF
TGTGCCAGCAGGGCCGGGTCTGGACTAGCGGGAGGAGAGCAGTTCTTC
>.|.|14|TRBV6-6|TRBJ1-3
CASSYSLSGNTIYF
TGTGCCAGCAGTTATAGCCTCTCTGGAAACACCATATATTTT
>.|.|17|TRBV28|TRBJ2-4
CASTSRMGSSVRNIQYF
TGTGCCAGCACCAGCAGGATGGGCTCATCTGTGCGAAACATTCAGTACTTC
>TRBD1|once|18|TRBV18|TRBJ1-2
CASSPQGARLRANYGYTF
TGTGCCAGCTCACCACAGGGGGCGAGACTCCGAGCTAACTATGGCTACACCTTC
>TRBD1|.|12|TRBV6-5|TRBJ1-1
CASRDRGTEAFF
TGTGCCAGCAGGGACAGGGGGACTGAAGCTTTCTTT
>TRBD1|few|14|TRBV5-1|TRBJ2-5
CASSISGGEETQYF
TGCGCCAGCAGCATCTCAGGGGGCGAGGAGACCCAGTACTTC
>TRBD1|.|18|TRBV19|TRBJ1-2
CATNLRPGQGPVGDGYTF
TGTGCCACCAACCTTAGACCGGGACAGGGACCGGTAGGGGATGGCTACACCTTC
>.|.|15|TRBV25-1|TRBJ2-7
CASSEIHRDSYEQYF
TGTGCCAGCAGTGAAATTCACCGAGACTCCTACGAGCAGTACTTC
>TRBD2|.|16|TRBV28|TRBJ2-1
CASRPGTRGGKNEQFF
TGTGCCAGCAGGCCCGGGACTAGAGGGGGTAAGAATGAGCAGTTCTTC
>.|.|12|TRBV20-1|TRBJ2-7
CSASSGQYEQYF
TGCAGTGCTAGTTCCGGACAATACGAGCAGTACTTC
>TRBD1|.|14|TRBV18|TRBJ1-1
CASSPGTGGTEAFF
TGTGCCAGCTCACCAGGGACAGGGGGGACTGAAGCTTTCTTT
>TRBD2|.|17|TRBV27|TRBJ2-1
CASSFPETSGAYNEQFF
TGTGCCAGCAGTTTCCCTGAGACTAGCGGGGCCTACAATGAGCAGTTCTTC
>.|.|13|TRBV6-6|TRBJ1-5
CASKGDSNQPQHF
TGTGCCAGCAAGGGAGATAGCAATCAGCCCCAGCATTTT
>TRBD1|.|14|TRBV7-2|TRBJ1-6
CASSLGQGGSPLHF
TGTGCCAGCAGCTTAGGCCAGGGGGGTTCACCCCTCCACTTT
>.|.|17|TRBV28|TRBJ2-7
CASSFEVSPGYSYEQYF
TGTGCCAGCAGTTTTGAAGTTAGCCCCGGATATTCCTACGAGCAGTACTTC
>.|.|15|TRBV4-3|TRBJ1-3
CASRGGTSSGNTIYF
TGCGCCAGCCGGGGAGGTACGAGCTCTGGAAACACCATATATTTT
>TRBD1|few|17|TRBV4-3|TRBJ2-1
CASSQQWTGNSHNEQFF
TGCGCCAGCAGCCAACAATGGACAGGGAATTCCCACAATGAGCAGTTCTTC
>TRBD1|.|14|TRBV7-9|TRBJ1-1
CASSPTGGVYEAFF
TGTGCCAGCAGTCCAACAGGGGGCGTATATGAGGCTTTCTTT
>.|.|11|TRBV20-1|TRBJ1-1
CSAAVQGFAFF
TGCAGTGCCGCCGTTCAGGGGTTTGCTTTCTTT
>TRBD1|.|15|TRBV7-9|TRBJ1-2
CASSRRTGEISGYTF
TGTGCCAGCAGCCGCCGGACAGGGGAGATCAGTGGCTACACCTTC